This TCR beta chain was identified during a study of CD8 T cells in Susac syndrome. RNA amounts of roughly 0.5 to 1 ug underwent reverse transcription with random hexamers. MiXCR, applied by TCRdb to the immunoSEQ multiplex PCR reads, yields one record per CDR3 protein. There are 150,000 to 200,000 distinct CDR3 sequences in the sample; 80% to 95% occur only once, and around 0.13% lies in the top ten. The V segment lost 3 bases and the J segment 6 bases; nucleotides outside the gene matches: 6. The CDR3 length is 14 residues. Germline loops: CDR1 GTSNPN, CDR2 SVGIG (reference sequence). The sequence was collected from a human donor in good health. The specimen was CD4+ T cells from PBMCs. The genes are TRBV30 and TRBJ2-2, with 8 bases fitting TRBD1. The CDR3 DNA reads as TGTGCCTGGAGGAATTCAGGGGGCTCCGGGGAGCTGTTTTTT. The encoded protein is CAWRNSGGSGELFF.